These 22 T cell receptor beta chains were all obtained from the same sample, sequenced in a study of T cell responses to AZD1222 COVID-19 vaccine. Clones were read by immunoSEQ multiplex PCR, and TCRdb kept only the in-frame ones, dropping some. The profile shows tens of thousands of clones, roughly 90% of them singletons. Sequencing used peripheral blood, obtained on day 0 of AZD1222 vaccination. The receptor source for this set is an adult in good health.

V is TRBV12-5 and J is TRBJ1-1; 10 positions agree with TRBD1. Per germline, CDR1 LGHNT and CDR2 FRNRAP. The CDR3 spans 16 residues. V lost 1 base to trimming and J lost 4 bases; unmatched junction nucleotides: 6. The CDR3 protein is CASGLATGGASTEAFF. Written as DNA, the CDR3 is TGTGCTAGTGGTTTGGCGACAGGGGGCGCGTCCACTGAAGCTTTCTTT.

This sequence joins TRBV10-3 and TRBJ2-7, with TRBD1 matching over 9 bases. Germline CDR1 reads ENHRY; CDR2 reads SYGVKD. The CDR3 is 16 residues long. V was clipped by 3 bases and J by 6 bases; unmatched bases: 12. The CDR3 DNA follows: TGTGCCATCAGTGACTCCGGGACAGGGTCAGGTGGCGAGCAGTACTTC. This sequence encodes CAISDSGTGSGGEQYF.

V usage is TRBV18 and J usage is TRBJ2-4, with TRBD1 identical over 9 bases. The CDR3 consists of 17 residues. Losses at the gene ends were 0 bases for V and 8 bases for J; bases not matched to a gene: 11. Germline CDR1 is KGHSH and CDR2 is LQKENI. CDR3 DNA sequence: TGTGCCAGCTCACCACCTGGGCTCCGGGACAGGGTAGACATTCAGTACTTC. It translates to CASSPPGLRDRVDIQYF.

The genes are TRBV28 and TRBJ1-2, with TRBD1 as a possible D gene (5 bases). The ends were cut back, 3 bases at V and 8 bases at J, with 13 bases in the middle. CDR3 length: 13 residues. Germline V gives CDR1 MDHEN, CDR2 SYDVKM. CDR3 residues: CASSLNGDSGYTF. CDR3 coding DNA: TGTGCCAGCAGTTTGAACGGCGACAGCGGCTACACCTTC.

Only one count was recorded for this clone. The rearrangement joins TRBV18 to TRBJ1-5; 8 nucleotides line up with TRBD1. Per germline, CDR1 KGHSH and CDR2 LQKENI. Trimming at V came to 2 bases and at J to 6 bases, leaving 6 bases not matched to a gene. CDR3 length: 15 residues. The CDR3 DNA is TGTGCCAGCTCACCAGCGCAGGGGGCGGTTCAGCCCCAGCATTTT. Protein product: CASSPAQGAVQPQHF.

Points on this clone: This CDR3 is also generated by other DNA sequences in the sample. This rearrangement joins TRBV6-6 to TRBJ2-7, with D unclear. The CDR3 extends over 14 amino acids. Deletions cut 0 bases from V and 1 base from J, with 7 bases between. Germline V lookup: CDR1 MNHNY, CDR2 SVGAGI (reference sequence). CDR3 amino acids: CASSYSAGSYEQYF. The CDR3, as DNA: TGTGCCAGCAGTTACTCGGCAGGATCCTACGAGCAGTACTTC.

This chain uses TRBV5-4 with TRBJ2-2, with 7 bases aligning to TRBD2. The V and J ends lost 9 bases and 2 bases, in that order; junction bases with no gene match: 10. The CDR3 consists of 15 residues. Germline V gene data show CDR1 as SGHNT and CDR2 as YYREEE (reference sequence). In nucleotides, the CDR3 is TGTGCCATGGCTGGGGCTAGCGGTAACACCGGGGAGCTGTTTTTT. It codes for CAMAGASGNTGELFF.

The count of this clone is one. The V call is TRBV5-4, the J call TRBJ2-7; D may be TRBD2 (5 bases). CDR1 and CDR2 (germline): SGHNT, YYREEE (reference sequence). The CDR3 sequence is 12 residues long. V was clipped by 4 bases and J by 5 bases, with 10 bases between them. In DNA, the CDR3 is TGTGCCAGCAGCCCGGGATCGGACGAGCAGTACTTC. This codes for CASSPGSDEQYF.

The rearrangement uses TRBV13 and TRBJ1-3; no reliable D call. CDR1 is PRHDT, CDR2 FYEKMQ, per germline (reference sequence). The V end lost 0 bases, the J end lost 2 bases, and 8 bases lay between the germline ends. This CDR3 is built from 15 residues. CDR3 sequence reads: CASSLGRIAGNTIYF. In DNA form, the CDR3 reads TGTGCCAGCAGCTTAGGGAGGATAGCTGGAAACACCATATATTTT.

The J gene is TRBJ2-5, the V gene TRBV19; 11 bases agree with TRBD2. Germline V gene data show CDR1 as LNHDA and CDR2 as SQIVND (reference sequence). The V segment lost 5 bases and the J segment 5 bases; nucleotides outside the gene matches: 10. The CDR3 loop spans 16 amino acids. The CDR3 sequence: CASSSIAGGASETQYF. CDR3 DNA sequence: TGTGCCAGTAGTTCAATAGCGGGAGGGGCGTCGGAGACCCAGTACTTC.

The CDR3 loop is CASSLAREASGGGSYNEQFF. The CDR3 DNA reads TGCGCCAGCAGCTTGGCCAGGGAGGCTAGCGGGGGAGGCTCCTACAATGAGCAGTTCTTC. The V call is TRBV5-1, the J call TRBJ2-1; 10 bases are a match to TRBD2. Germline-derived CDR1 and CDR2 are SGHRS and YFSETQ. Trimming cost V 0 bases and J 0 bases; bases outside gene matches: 12. This CDR3 has 20 residues.

This sequence joins TRBV5-4 and TRBJ1-5, with D uncertain. V lost 1 base, J lost 3 bases, and 11 bases lay in between. The germline gives CDR1 SGHNT, CDR2 YYREEE (reference sequence). This CDR3 comprises 15 residues. The CDR3 DNA sequence: TGTGCCAGCAGCTTGACTCCGGGATTCAATCAGCCCCAGCATTTT. This translates into CASSLTPGFNQPQHF.

In its sample, this clone was seen a few times. The gene calls are TRBV7-3 and TRBJ1-5; possibly TRBD1 for D (5 bases). CDR3 length: 13 residues. Trimming stripped 6 bases from V and 0 bases from J, with 6 bases between. The germline V gene has CDR1 SGHTA and CDR2 FQGTGA. CDR3 sequence: CASSQGSNQPQHF. The CDR3 nucleotides are TGTGCCAGCAGTCAGGGTAGCAATCAGCCCCAGCATTTT.

This chain connects TRBV15 to TRBJ1-3, with D tentatively TRBD1 (5 bases). V gave up 0 bases and J gave up 0 bases, with 9 bases separating them. The CDR3 extends over 16 amino acids. Germline V lookup: CDR1 LNHNV, CDR2 YYDKDF (reference sequence). The CDR3 sequence: CATSRDVGGSGNTIYF. The CDR3 bases are TGTGCCACCAGCAGAGATGTGGGGGGCTCTGGAAACACCATATATTTT.

The chain employs TRBV19 and TRBJ1-3; 7 positions match TRBD1. The CDR3 consists of 13 residues. Germline lookup yields CDR1 LNHDA and CDR2 SQIVND (reference sequence). With 7 bases clipped from V and 6 bases from J, the junction kept 6 bases outside the gene matches. The CDR3 DNA reads as TGTGCCAGTAAGGACAGGCAAATAAACACCATATATTTT. Protein: CASKDRQINTIYF.

The rearrangement links TRBV7-9 to TRBJ1-4; a possible D gene is TRBD1 (6 bases). With 7 bases removed from V and 1 base from J, the gap between germline ends came to 13 bases. Looked up from germline, CDR1 is SEHNR and CDR2 is FQNEAQ (reference sequence). CDR3 size: 15 residues. CDR3 DNA sequence: TGTGCCAGCACCATCCGAGGGGGAACTAATGAAAAACTGTTTTTT. The encoded protein is CASTIRGGTNEKLFF.

J is TRBJ2-1 and V is TRBV3-1 (or the pseudogene TRBV3-2), with 15 bases fitting TRBD2. The CDR3 has 19 amino acids. The ends lost 3 bases at V and 4 bases at J; junction bases unmatched: 10. Germline lookup yields CDR1 LGHDT and CDR2 YNNKEL (reference sequence). The CDR3 protein is CASSHSGLAGGPSYNEQFF. For the CDR3, the DNA is TGTGCCAGCAGCCACTCGGGACTAGCGGGAGGTCCCTCTTACAATGAGCAGTTCTTC.

This clone was observed a single time. This chain links TRBV19 with TRBJ1-5; tentatively, D is TRBD1 (5 bases). The CDR3 spans 13 residues. The germline V and J ends were trimmed by 4 bases and 6 bases, with 10 bases remaining between them. CDR1 is LNHDA and CDR2 is SQIVND in the germline V gene (reference sequence). CDR3 coding DNA: TGTGCCAGTAGTACCAGGGTAAGTCAGCCCCAGCATTTT. Encoded protein: CASSTRVSQPQHF.

The chain has TRBV3-1 (or the pseudogene TRBV3-2) and TRBJ2-1, with a tentative D call TRBD1 (5 bases). Trimming left V 1 base short and J 9 bases short, with 16 bases between. The CDR3 has 15 amino acids. Germline-derived CDR1 and CDR2 are LGHDT and YNNKEL (reference sequence). In DNA, the CDR3 is TGTGCCAGCAGCCAAGCAGGGTCTGGTGTCAGTGAGCAGTTCTTC. Amino acids: CASSQAGSGVSEQFF.

The CDR3 DNA is TGTGCCAGCAGTCGAGACAGCTCCTATGGCTACACCTTC. It specifies CASSRDSSYGYTF. V and J are TRBV6-2 or TRBV6-3 and TRBJ1-2, with a tentative D call TRBD1 (5 bases). V was trimmed by 5 bases and J by 4 bases, leaving 11 bases between them. The CDR3 is 13 residues long. CDR1 is MNHEY, CDR2 SVGEGT, per germline.

This chain connects TRBV5-6 to TRBJ1-5; no definite D call. V was cut by 5 bases and J by 6 bases, with 15 bases left in between. Germline V gene lookup returns CDR1 SGHDT and CDR2 YYEEEE. There are 14 residues in the CDR3. Here the CDR3 DNA reads TGTGCCAGCAGTAATGACATTCTTGGTCAGCCCCAGCATTTT. It specifies CASSNDILGQPQHF. Supplemented by reference TRBV5-6 and TRBJ1-5, the full variable domain reads DAGVTQSPTHLIKTRGQQVTLRCSPKSGHDTVSWYQQALGQGPQFIFQYYEEEERQRGNFPDRFSGHQFPNYSSELNVNALLLGDSALYLCASSNDILGQPQHFGDGTRLSIL.

The gene calls are TRBV27 and TRBJ1-4; 10 nucleotides align to TRBD1. Trimming at V came to 6 bases and at J to 15 bases, leaving 13 bases not matched to a gene. The CDR3 extends over 14 amino acids. Germline V gene lookup returns CDR1 MNHEY and CDR2 SMNVEV (reference sequence). CDR3 nucleotides: TGTGCCAGCAGACTCAAGACAGGGGGCTCTGGGGTGTTTTTT. It specifies CASRLKTGGSGVFF.